This T cell receptor (beta chain) stems from a study of cytomegalovirus exposure and HLA in healthy donors. Whole-study context: The study's early data release held 80 million to 95 million unique TCRs from HLA-typed donors. Regarding the study as a whole: A later analysis showed that HLA-associated TCR beta chains had undergone more clonal expansion than equally common others. For TCR beta chains, V- and J-gene trimming was later linked to a missense DCLRE1C variant. A later analysis linked some 18,000 TCR beta sequences to HLA alleles at 0.05 false discovery rate.

PCR amplification relied on 60 Vbeta primers (plus 13 Jbeta primers). The protocol was immunoSEQ multiplex PCR, while the TCRdb copy is restricted to in-frame clones and leaves out a portion. Here the sample spans under 150,000 clones, 65% to 85% being singletons. The CDR3 covers 15 residues. Trimming took 8 bases from V and 0 from J; bases not matched to a gene: 9. CDR1 is ENHRY, CDR2 SYGVKD, per germline. As for this clone: The antigen is unknown.

Material: PBMCs. The sequence derives from a man in his fifties or sixties in good health and CMV-seronegative. The genes are TRBV10-3 and TRBJ2-7, with 8 bases matching TRBD1. This CDR3 is CAIGRMDRASYEQYF. The CDR3, as DNA: TGTGCCATCGGACGAATGGACAGGGCCTCCTACGAGCAGTACTTC.